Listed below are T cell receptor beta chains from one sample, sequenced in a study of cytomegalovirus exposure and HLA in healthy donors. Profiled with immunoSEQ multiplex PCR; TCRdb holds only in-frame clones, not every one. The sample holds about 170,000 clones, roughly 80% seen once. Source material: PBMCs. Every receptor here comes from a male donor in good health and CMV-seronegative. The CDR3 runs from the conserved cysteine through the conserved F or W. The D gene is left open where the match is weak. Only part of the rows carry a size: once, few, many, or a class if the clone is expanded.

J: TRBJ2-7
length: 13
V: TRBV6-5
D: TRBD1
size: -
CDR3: CASRVGQNYEQYF
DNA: TGTGCCAGCAGAGTGGGACAGAATTACGAGCAGTACTTC

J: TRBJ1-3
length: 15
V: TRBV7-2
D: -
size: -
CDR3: CASSYVDRPVRTIYF
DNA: TGTGCCAGCAGCTACGTGGACAGACCGGTGCGCACCATATATTTT

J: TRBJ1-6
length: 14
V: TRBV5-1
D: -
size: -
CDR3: CASSIQGLSSPLHF
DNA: TGCGCCAGCAGCATTCAGGGCTTAAGTTCACCCCTCCACTTT

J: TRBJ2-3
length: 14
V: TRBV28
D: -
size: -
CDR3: CASRGTQSSDTQYF
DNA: TGTGCCAGCAGGGGGACACAGAGCTCAGATACGCAGTATTTT

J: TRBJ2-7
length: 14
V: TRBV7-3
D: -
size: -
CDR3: CASSLSGSSYEQYF
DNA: TGTGCCAGCAGCTTATCGGGAAGCTCCTACGAGCAGTACTTC

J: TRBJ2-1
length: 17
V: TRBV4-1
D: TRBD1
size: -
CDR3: CASSQDLSGQVLNEQFF
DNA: TGCGCCAGCAGCCAAGATTTATCAGGACAGGTCCTCAATGAGCAGTTCTTC

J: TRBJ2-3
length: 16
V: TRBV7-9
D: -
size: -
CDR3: CASSLARGLSTDTQYF
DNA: TGTGCCAGCAGCTTAGCGCGGGGCCTTAGCACAGATACGCAGTATTTT

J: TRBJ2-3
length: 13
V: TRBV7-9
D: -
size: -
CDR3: CASSSQGPDTQYF
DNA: TGTGCCAGCAGTTCACAGGGTCCAGATACGCAGTATTTT

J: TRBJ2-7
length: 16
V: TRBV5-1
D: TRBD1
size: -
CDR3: CASTLNSRGSSYEQYF
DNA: TGCGCCAGCACCTTAAACTCCAGGGGGAGCTCCTACGAGCAGTACTTC

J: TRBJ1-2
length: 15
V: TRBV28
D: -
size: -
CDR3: CASSLGGYANYGYTF
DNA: TGTGCCAGCAGTTTGGGAGGATACGCTAACTATGGCTACACCTTC

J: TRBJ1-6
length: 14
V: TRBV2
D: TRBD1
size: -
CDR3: CASSAGQLNSPLHF
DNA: TGTGCCAGCAGCGCGGGACAGCTTAATTCACCCCTCCACTTT

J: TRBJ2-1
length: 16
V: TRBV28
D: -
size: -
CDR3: CASSLWVSLSYNEQFF
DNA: TGTGCCAGCAGTTTATGGGTTAGCCTCTCCTACAATGAGCAGTTCTTC

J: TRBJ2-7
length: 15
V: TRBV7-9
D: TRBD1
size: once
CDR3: CASSLDRDRGDEQYF
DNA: TGTGCCAGCAGCTTAGACCGGGACAGGGGCGACGAGCAGTACTTC

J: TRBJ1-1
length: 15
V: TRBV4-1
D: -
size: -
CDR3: CASSQVLSGETEAFF
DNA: TGCGCCAGCAGCCAAGTTCTCAGTGGGGAGACTGAAGCTTTCTTT

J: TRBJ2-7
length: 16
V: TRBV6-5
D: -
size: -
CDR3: CASSYAFRGSSYEQYF
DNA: TGTGCCAGCAGTTACGCCTTCAGGGGAAGCTCCTACGAGCAGTACTTC

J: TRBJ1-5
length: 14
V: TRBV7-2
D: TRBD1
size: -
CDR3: CASSPRTGDQPQHF
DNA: TGTGCCAGCAGCCCTAGGACAGGCGATCAGCCCCAGCATTTT

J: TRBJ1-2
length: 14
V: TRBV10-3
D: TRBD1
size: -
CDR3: CAISRDRDNYGYTF
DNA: TGTGCCATCAGCCGGGACAGGGACAACTATGGCTACACCTTC

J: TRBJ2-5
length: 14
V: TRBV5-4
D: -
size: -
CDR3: CASSLAGAEETQYF
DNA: TGTGCCAGCAGCTTGGCTGGAGCGGAAGAGACCCAGTACTTC

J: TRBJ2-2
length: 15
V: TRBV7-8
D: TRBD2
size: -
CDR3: CASSLSGRNTGELFF
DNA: TGTGCCAGCAGCTTAAGCGGGAGAAACACCGGGGAGCTGTTTTTT

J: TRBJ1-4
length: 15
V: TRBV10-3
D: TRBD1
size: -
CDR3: CAISEGGQGHEKLFF
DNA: TGTGCCATCAGTGAGGGGGGACAGGGGCATGAAAAACTGTTTTTT

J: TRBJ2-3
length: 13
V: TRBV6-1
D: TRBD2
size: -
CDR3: CASRVAGGDTQYF
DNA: TGTGCCAGCAGAGTAGCGGGAGGTGATACGCAGTATTTT

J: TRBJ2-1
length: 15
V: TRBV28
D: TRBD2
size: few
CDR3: CASSFPAGEGNEQFF
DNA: TGTGCCAGCAGTTTCCCAGCGGGAGAAGGGAATGAGCAGTTCTTC

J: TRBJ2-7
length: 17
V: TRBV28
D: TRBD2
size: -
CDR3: CASKSFAGGLVGYEQYF
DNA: TGTGCCAGCAAAAGCTTTGCGGGAGGGCTGGTAGGCTACGAGCAGTACTTC

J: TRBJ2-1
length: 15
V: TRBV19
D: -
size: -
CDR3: CASSTAPTYYNEQFF
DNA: TGTGCCAGTAGTACCGCTCCCACCTACTACAATGAGCAGTTCTTC

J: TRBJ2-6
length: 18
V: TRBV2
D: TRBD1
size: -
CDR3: CASPSTDRGVYGANVLTF
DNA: TGTGCCAGCCCTTCCACAGACAGGGGAGTATATGGGGCCAACGTCCTGACTTTC

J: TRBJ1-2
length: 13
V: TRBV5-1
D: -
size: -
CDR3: CASSLNKNYGYTF
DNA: TGCGCCAGCAGTCTGAACAAGAACTATGGCTACACCTTC

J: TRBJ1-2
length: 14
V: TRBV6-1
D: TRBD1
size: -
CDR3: CASSVGQGAGGYTF
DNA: TGTGCCAGCAGTGTAGGACAGGGGGCGGGAGGCTACACCTTC

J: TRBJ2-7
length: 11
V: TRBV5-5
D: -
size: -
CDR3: CASSLDSQQYF
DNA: TGTGCCAGCAGCCTCGACAGTCAGCAGTACTTC

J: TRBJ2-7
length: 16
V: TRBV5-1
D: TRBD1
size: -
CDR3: CASSLGTGAVSYEQYF
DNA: TGCGCCAGCAGCTTGGGGACAGGGGCCGTTTCCTACGAGCAGTACTTC

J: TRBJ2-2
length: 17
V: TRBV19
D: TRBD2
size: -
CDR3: CASSMSSGGVKTGELFF
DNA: TGTGCCAGTAGTATGAGTAGCGGGGGGGTCAAGACCGGGGAGCTGTTTTTT

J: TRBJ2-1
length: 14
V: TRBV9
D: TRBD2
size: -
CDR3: CASSVGASGNEQFF
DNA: TGTGCCAGCAGCGTAGGGGCTAGCGGCAATGAGCAGTTCTTC

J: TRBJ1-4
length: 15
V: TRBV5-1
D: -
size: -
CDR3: CASSFDSGRREKLFF
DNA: TGCGCCAGCAGCTTTGACAGCGGGAGGCGGGAAAAACTGTTTTTT

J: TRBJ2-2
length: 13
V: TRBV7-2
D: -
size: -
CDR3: CASSPRGTGELFF
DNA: TGTGCCAGCAGCCCCAGGGGCACCGGGGAGCTGTTTTTT

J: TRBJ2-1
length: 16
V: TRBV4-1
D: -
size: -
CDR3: CASRGDGGTGLFEQFF
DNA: TGCGCCAGCAGGGGGGACGGGGGGACAGGTTTGTTTGAGCAGTTCTTC

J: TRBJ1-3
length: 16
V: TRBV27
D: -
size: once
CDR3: CASSSRGVLSGNTIYF
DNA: TGTGCCAGCAGTTCCCGGGGGGTTCTCTCTGGAAACACCATATATTTT

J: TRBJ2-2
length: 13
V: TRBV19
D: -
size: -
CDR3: CASKLTVTGELFF
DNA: TGTGCCAGTAAACTGACAGTCACCGGGGAGCTGTTTTTT

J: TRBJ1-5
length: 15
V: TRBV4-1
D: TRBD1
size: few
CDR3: CASSRTTGSNQPQHF
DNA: TGCGCCAGCAGCCGAACGACAGGGTCCAATCAGCCCCAGCATTTT

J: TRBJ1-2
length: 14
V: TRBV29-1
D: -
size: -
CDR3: CSVGLLVAHYGYTF
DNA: TGCAGCGTTGGCCTCCTCGTGGCCCACTATGGCTACACCTTC

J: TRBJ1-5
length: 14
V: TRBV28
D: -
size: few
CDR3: CASNQGQSNQPQHF
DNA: TGTGCCAGCAATCAGGGGCAGAGCAATCAGCCCCAGCATTTT

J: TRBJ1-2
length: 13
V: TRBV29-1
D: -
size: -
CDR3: CSVEDIAGGGYTF
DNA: TGCAGCGTTGAAGATATAGCGGGAGGGGGCTACACCTTC

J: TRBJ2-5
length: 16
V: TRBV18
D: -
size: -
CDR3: CASSPFGQPIQETQYF
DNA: TGTGCCAGCTCACCATTTGGACAGCCCATCCAAGAGACCCAGTACTTC

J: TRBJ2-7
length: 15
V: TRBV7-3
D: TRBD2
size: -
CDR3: CASSVGTSGSYEQYF
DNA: TGTGCCAGCAGCGTAGGGACTAGCGGGAGTTACGAGCAGTACTTC

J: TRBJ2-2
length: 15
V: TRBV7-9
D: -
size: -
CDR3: CASSRAGVRSGELFF
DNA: TGTGCCAGCAGCCGTGCAGGGGTCCGTTCCGGGGAGCTGTTTTTT

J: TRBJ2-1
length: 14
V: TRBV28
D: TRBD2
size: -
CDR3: CASSLDGGRNEQFF
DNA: TGTGCCAGCAGTTTAGATGGCGGGAGAAATGAGCAGTTCTTC

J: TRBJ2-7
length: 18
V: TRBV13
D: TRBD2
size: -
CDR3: CASSFTGAVTSGIHEQYF
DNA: TGTGCCAGCAGCTTCACAGGGGCGGTGACTAGCGGGATCCACGAGCAGTACTTC

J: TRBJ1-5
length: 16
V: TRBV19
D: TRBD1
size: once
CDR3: CASSTGQGRSNQPQHF
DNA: TGTGCCAGTAGTACTGGACAGGGGAGGAGCAATCAGCCCCAGCATTTT

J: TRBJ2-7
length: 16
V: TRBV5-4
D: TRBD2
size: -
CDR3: CASSWGTGLEEGEQYF
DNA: TGTGCCAGCAGCTGGGGCACGGGACTAGAGGAAGGCGAGCAGTACTTC

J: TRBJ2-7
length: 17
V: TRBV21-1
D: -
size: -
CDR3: CASSFPSGSKRVYEQYF
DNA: TGTGCCAGCAGTTTCCCTAGCGGGAGCAAACGGGTCTACGAGCAGTACTTC

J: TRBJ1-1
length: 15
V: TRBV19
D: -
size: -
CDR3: CASSIPGGKNTEAFF
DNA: TGTGCCAGTAGTATCCCAGGAGGTAAGAACACTGAAGCTTTCTTT

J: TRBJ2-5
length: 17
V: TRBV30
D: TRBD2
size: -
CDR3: CALGGLAGGTGQETQYF
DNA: TGTGCCCTGGGGGGACTAGCGGGGGGCACGGGCCAAGAGACCCAGTACTTC

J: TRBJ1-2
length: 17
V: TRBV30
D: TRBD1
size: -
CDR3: CASIVRDRRGANYGYTF
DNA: TGTGCCTCTATTGTTCGGGACAGGAGAGGAGCTAACTATGGCTACACCTTC

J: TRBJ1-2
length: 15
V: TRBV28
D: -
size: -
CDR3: CASSPQRGLYYGYTF
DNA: TGTGCCAGCAGTCCCCAGCGGGGCTTATACTATGGCTACACCTTC

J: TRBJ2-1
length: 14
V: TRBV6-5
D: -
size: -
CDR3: CASSYSRSYNEQFF
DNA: TGTGCCAGCAGTTACTCGCGTTCGTACAATGAGCAGTTCTTC

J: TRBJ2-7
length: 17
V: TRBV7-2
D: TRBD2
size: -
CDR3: CASSLARTSGGTYEQYF
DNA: TGTGCCAGCAGCTTAGCGAGGACTAGCGGGGGAACCTACGAGCAGTACTTC

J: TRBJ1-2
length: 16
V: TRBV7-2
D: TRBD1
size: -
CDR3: CASSFRERDSNYGYTF
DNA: TGTGCCAGCAGCTTCCGAGAGAGGGACAGCAACTATGGCTACACCTTC

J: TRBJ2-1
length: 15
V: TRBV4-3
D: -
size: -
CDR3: CASSQAASVYGEQFF
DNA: TGCGCCAGCAGCCAAGCAGCTAGTGTATACGGTGAGCAGTTCTTC

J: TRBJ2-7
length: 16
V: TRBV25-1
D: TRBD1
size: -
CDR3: CASSAPGQPDTYEQYF
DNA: TGTGCCAGCAGTGCACCGGGACAGCCGGACACCTACGAGCAGTACTTC

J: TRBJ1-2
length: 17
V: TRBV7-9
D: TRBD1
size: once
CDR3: CASSLVPNRGRSYGYTF
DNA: TGTGCCAGCAGCTTAGTCCCCAACAGGGGGCGAAGTTATGGCTACACCTTC